This paragraph reports one T cell receptor beta chain. As yet, its antigen is unknown. These data come from a study of T cell responses to AZD1222 COVID-19 vaccine. The study, taken as a whole, reports: Most donors were white British, females outnumbered males, and clonal diversity was possibly underestimated. Seropositive AZD1222 recipients at baseline numbered only five or six. Spike-wide vaccine-associated CD4 TCRs dominated at 160-218 and 743-854.

CDR3 length: 17 residues. Germline values: CDR1 ENHRY, CDR2 SYGVKD. The V gene end was trimmed by 2 bases and the J gene end by 5 bases; junction bases not matched to a gene: 12. Clones were read by immunoSEQ multiplex PCR, and TCRdb kept only the in-frame ones, dropping some. The sample lists roughly 170,000 clones, about nine tenths occurring once. This chain uses TRBV10-3 with TRBJ1-1, with 9 bases identical to TRBD1. The specimen was peripheral blood, collected on day 0 of AZD1222 vaccination. The sequence derives from an adult in good health. The CDR3 DNA sequence: TGTGCCATCAGTGAGGGTCATACCGGGACAGGGCAAACTGAAGCTTTCTTT. This codes for CAISEGHTGTGQTEAFF.